This passage covers 14 T cell receptor beta chains from one sample sequenced in a study of T cell repertoires in cytomegalovirus infection. For these TCRs, the target antigens are not known. TCRdb processed the reads anew with MiXCR; each CDR3 protein has one entry. The repertoire holds hundreds of thousands of distinct CDR3 sequences, about 27% seen once, with 15% to 25% in the top ten. This sample comprised cultured PBMCs, obtained from culture after CMV antigen stimulation. The receptors originated from a human donor in good health (CMV status not recorded). Some clones in this sample may be carry-over from other donors' samples.

This clonotype was found many times. CDR3: CAIRRGGLTGTGELFF. The CDR3 nucleotides are TGTGCCATCCGAAGGGGTGGCTTGACCGGGACCGGGGAGCTGTTTTTT. The V and J genes are TRBV10-3 and TRBJ2-2, with a weak D call TRBD1 (5 bases). V was cut by 8 bases and J by 5 bases, with 21 bases left in between. The CDR3 is made up of 16 amino acids. Per the germline V gene, CDR1 is ENHRY and CDR2 is SYGVKD.

CDR3: CASSLGQGSPGANVLTF. The CDR3 DNA follows: TGCGCCAGCAGCTTAGGACAGGGTTCCCCTGGGGCCAACGTCCTGACTTTC. The chain uses TRBV5-1 and TRBJ2-6, with 8 bases lining up with TRBD1. Germline CDR1 is SGHRS and CDR2 is YFSETQ. Germline trimming cut 2 bases from V and 2 bases from J; bases unmatched to any gene: 6. The CDR3 extends over 17 amino acids.

Only a few counts were recorded for this clonotype. This chain uses TRBV7-2 with TRBJ2-1, with TRBD2 matching 11 bases. Trimming removed 7 bases from V and 0 bases from J; junction bases left unmatched: 8. The germline V gene encodes CDR1 SGHTA and CDR2 FQGNSA. The CDR3 covers 17 residues. CDR3 residues: CASIQTSGTSSYNEQFF. As DNA, the CDR3 is TGTGCCAGCATTCAGACTAGCGGGACAAGCTCCTACAATGAGCAGTTCTTC.

This sequence joins TRBV20-1 and TRBJ2-3; TRBD2 matches 8 bases. This CDR3 region has 15 residues. In germline, CDR1 is DFQATT, CDR2 SNEGSKA (reference sequence). The junction had 13 bases not matched to a gene; V was cut back by 6 bases and J by 5 bases. CDR3 amino acids: CSAELAVQGGDTQYF. The CDR3 DNA reads as TGCAGTGCCGAACTAGCGGTCCAGGGCGGAGATACGCAGTATTTT.

This chain links TRBV27 with TRBJ1-2; 10 bases line up with TRBD1. V was pared by 0 bases and J by 5 bases, with 3 bases of the junction left unmatched. CDR3 size: 15 residues. Germline loops: CDR1 MNHEY, CDR2 SMNVEV (reference sequence). The CDR3 spells CASSLSWGQGYGYTF. The CDR3 nucleotides read TGTGCCAGCAGTTTATCGTGGGGACAGGGGTATGGCTACACCTTC.

The chain carries TRBV11-3 and TRBJ2-3; D is perhaps TRBD1 (6 bases). CDR3 size: 14 residues. V was trimmed by 4 bases and J by 3 bases, leaving 11 bases between them. Germline CDR1 and CDR2: SGHNT and YENEEA. The CDR3 sequence: CASSSARGTDTQYF. CDR3 nucleotides: TGTGCCAGCAGCTCAGCCAGGGGTACAGATACGCAGTATTTT.

The chain combines TRBV10-3 with TRBJ2-7; D is uncertain. V dropped 3 bases and J dropped 0 bases, with 6 bases sitting between them. CDR1 is ENHRY, CDR2 SYGVKD, per germline. The CDR3 is 13 residues long. CDR3 sequence reads: CAISDPNSYEQYF. Here the CDR3 DNA reads TGTGCCATCAGTGACCCAAACTCCTACGAGCAGTACTTC.

This rearrangement joins TRBV6-6 to TRBJ1-1; 7 bases agree with TRBD1. Trimming took 5 bases from V and 4 from J; bases not matched to a gene: 10. Per the germline V gene, CDR1 is MNHNY and CDR2 is SVGAGI (reference sequence). The CDR3 has 15 residues. The CDR3 loop is CASSASPTGTTEAFF. The DNA for the CDR3 is TGTGCCAGCAGTGCCTCTCCGACAGGGACCACTGAAGCTTTCTTT.

The V gene is TRBV7-9, the J gene TRBJ1-1, with TRBD1 identical over 7 bases. The germline CDR1 and CDR2 sequences are SEHNR and FQNEAQ (reference sequence). V shed 5 bases and J 0 bases; nucleotides not matched to a gene: 15. There are 18 residues in the CDR3. The CDR3 sequence is CASSVVWAGGSMNTEAFF. The CDR3 DNA is TGTGCCAGCAGCGTCGTCTGGGCAGGGGGATCTATGAACACTGAAGCTTTCTTT. The full variable domain, completed using reference TRBV7-9 and TRBJ1-1, is DTGVSQNPRHKITKRGQNVTFRCDPISEHNRLYWYRQTLGQGPEFLTYFQNEAQLEKSRLLSDRFSAERPKGSFSTLEIQRTEQGDSAMYLCASSVVWAGGSMNTEAFFGQGTRLTVV.

At least ten counts were recorded for this clonotype. The chain employs TRBV7-2 and TRBJ2-2; 8 bases align to TRBD1. Germline V gene sequence: CDR1 SGHTA, CDR2 FQGNSA. The ends lost 3 bases at V and 1 base at J; junction bases unmatched: 4. This CDR3 comprises 16 residues. This CDR3 reads CASSLAGTGNTGELFF. The CDR3 nucleotides read TGTGCCAGCAGCTTGGCCGGGACAGGGAACACCGGGGAGCTGTTTTTT.

The chain recombines TRBV27 with TRBJ1-2; D call uncertain. Per the germline V gene, CDR1 is MNHEY and CDR2 is SMNVEV (reference sequence). The CDR3 spans 13 residues. The V gene lost 2 bases and the J gene lost 8 bases, with 12 bases spanning the gap. CDR3 nucleotides: TGTGCCAGCAGTTTAGCGTCGGGTCAAGGCTACACCTTC. Residues: CASSLASGQGYTF.

This clonotype was counted once. The chain recombines TRBV7-2 with TRBJ2-7; D not certain. V lost 5 bases, J lost 2 bases, and 19 bases lay in between. This CDR3 contains 16 residues. The V gene's germline CDR1 is SGHTA and CDR2 FQGNSA. CDR3 bases: TGTGCCAGCAGCCCCTCCCGGGCCCAGTCCCCCTACGAGCAGTACTTC. It translates to CASSPSRAQSPYEQYF.

This clonotype was picked up a small number of times. V gene TRBV6-5 combines with J gene TRBJ2-4; 7 bases align to TRBD2. The CDR3 contains 17 residues. Germline loops: CDR1 MNHEY, CDR2 SVGAGI. J lost 1 base, V lost 5 bases, and 11 bases had no gene match. CDR3 nucleotide sequence: TGTGCCAGCAGTGACAACACAGCGGGGATGGCCAAAAACATTCAGTACTTC. Amino acids: CASSDNTAGMAKNIQYF.

The gene calls are TRBV4-2 and TRBJ2-2; TRBD2 aligns across 14 bases. V lost 1 base, J lost 6 bases, and 10 bases stayed unmatched. Per the germline V gene, CDR1 is LGHNA and CDR2 is YNFKEQ. The CDR3 covers 19 residues. CDR3 DNA: TGTGCCAGCAGCCAAGTAGGGACTAGCGGGAGAGAGGGACCCGGGGAGCTGTTTTTT. Its translation is CASSQVGTSGREGPGELFF.